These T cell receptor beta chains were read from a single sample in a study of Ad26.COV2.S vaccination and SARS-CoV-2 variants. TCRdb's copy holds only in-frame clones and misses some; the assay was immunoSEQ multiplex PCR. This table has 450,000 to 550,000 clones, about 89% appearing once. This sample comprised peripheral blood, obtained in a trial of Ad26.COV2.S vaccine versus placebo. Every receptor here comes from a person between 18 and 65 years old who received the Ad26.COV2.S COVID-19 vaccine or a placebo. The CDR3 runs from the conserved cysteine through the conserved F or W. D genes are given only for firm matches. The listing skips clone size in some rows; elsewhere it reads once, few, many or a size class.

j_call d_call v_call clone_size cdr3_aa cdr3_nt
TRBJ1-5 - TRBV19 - CASSTEGLTNQPQHF TGTGCCAGTAGTACGGAGGGACTCACGAATCAGCCCCAGCATTTT
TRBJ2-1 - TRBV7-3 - CASSPRRGESYNEQFF TGTGCCAGCAGCCCCCGGAGAGGGGAGTCCTACAATGAGCAGTTCTTC
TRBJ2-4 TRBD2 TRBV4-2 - CASAPWTSGRGNIQYF TGTGCCAGCGCCCCGTGGACTAGCGGGAGGGGTAACATTCAGTACTTC
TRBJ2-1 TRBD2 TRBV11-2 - CASSLLAGAWREQFF TGTGCCAGCAGCTTATTAGCGGGAGCTTGGCGTGAGCAGTTCTTC
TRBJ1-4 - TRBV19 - CASRPGSTRTEKLFF TGTGCCAGTAGACCCGGATCGACTCGGACCGAAAAACTGTTTTTT
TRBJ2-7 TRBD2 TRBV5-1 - CASSLGAGGLYEQYF TGCGCCAGCAGCTTGGGGGCGGGAGGCCTCTACGAGCAGTACTTC
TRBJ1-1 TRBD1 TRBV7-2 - CASSLATGVNTEAFF TGTGCCAGCAGCTTAGCGACAGGGGTGAACACTGAAGCTTTCTTT
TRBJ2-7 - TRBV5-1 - CASSLAAVSTGVPYEQYF TGCGCCAGCAGCTTGGCCGCCGTCTCAACGGGGGTTCCCTACGAGCAGTACTTC
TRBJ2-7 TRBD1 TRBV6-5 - CASSYSGQASYEQYF TGTGCCAGCAGTTACTCTGGACAGGCTTCTTACGAGCAGTACTTC
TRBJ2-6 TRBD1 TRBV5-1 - CASSFSNRQGVSGANVLTF TGCGCCAGCAGCTTTTCGAACCGGCAGGGGGTGTCCGGGGCCAACGTCCTGACTTTC
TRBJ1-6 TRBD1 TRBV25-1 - CASSEYGQGNSPLHF TGTGCCAGCAGTGAATATGGACAGGGTAATTCACCCCTCCACTTT
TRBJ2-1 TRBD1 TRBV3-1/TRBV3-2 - CASSLNRGNEQFF TGTGCCAGCAGCTTGAACAGGGGCAATGAGCAGTTCTTC
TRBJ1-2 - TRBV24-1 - CATSDTQGDGYGYTF TGTGCCACCAGTGATACCCAGGGAGACGGCTATGGCTACACCTTC
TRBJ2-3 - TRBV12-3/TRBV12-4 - CASSSNRIHTQYF TGTGCCAGCAGCTCGAACAGGATCCATACGCAGTATTTT
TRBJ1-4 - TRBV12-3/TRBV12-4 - CASSLGTAEKLFF TGTGCCAGCAGTTTGGGGACGGCTGAAAAACTGTTTTTT
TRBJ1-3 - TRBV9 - CASSVGGNTIYF TGTGCCAGCAGCGTAGGGGGAAACACCATATATTTT
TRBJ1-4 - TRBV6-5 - CASSYSKGGEKLFF TGTGCCAGCAGTTACTCGAAGGGGGGGGAAAAACTGTTTTTT
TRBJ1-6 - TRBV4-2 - CASSQENSNSPLHF TGTGCCAGCAGCCAAGAAAACAGTAATTCACCCCTCCACTTT
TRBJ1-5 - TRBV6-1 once CASSARQDLSNQPQHF TGTGCCAGCAGTGCGAGACAGGACCTAAGCAATCAGCCCCAGCATTTT
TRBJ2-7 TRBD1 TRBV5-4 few CASSLGDSGTYEQYF TGTGCCAGCAGCTTGGGGGACAGTGGAACCTACGAGCAGTACTTC
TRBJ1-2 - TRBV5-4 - CASSLSDQGGYTF TGTGCCAGCAGCCTTTCGGACCAAGGGGGCTACACCTTC
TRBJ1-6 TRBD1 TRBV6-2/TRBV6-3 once CASSRGQAAVGPLHF TGTGCCAGCAGTAGGGGACAGGCCGCGGTGGGGCCCCTCCACTTT
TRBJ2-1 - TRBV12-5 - CASGLVPGTYNEQFF TGTGCTAGTGGTTTGGTACCGGGTACCTACAATGAGCAGTTCTTC